The T cell receptor (beta chain) under discussion was sequenced for a study of blood T cell repertoires in COVID-19. Study at large: COVID-19 samples collected from the United States, Italy and Spain covered acute and convalescent phases.

Libraries were prepared by immunoSEQ multiplex PCR; TCRdb keeps only in-frame clonotypes and omits some of them. This repertoire shows 200,000 to 300,000 clones, around 87% found once; its top ten account for about 5.2%. It was during active infection that Seattle patients were enrolled and then longitudinally followed. On this clone itself: This CDR3 is also generated by other DNA sequences in the sample.

This clonotype was obtained from an older woman with COVID-19, enrolled during active disease. Sequencing input: peripheral blood.

CDR3 sequence: CASSIGQGYTEAFF. The CDR3 nucleotides read TGTGCCAGTAGTATCGGACAGGGTTACACTGAAGCTTTCTTT. This sequence joins TRBV19 and TRBJ1-1, with 8 bases fitting TRBD1. CDR1 is LNHDA and CDR2 is SQIVND in the germline V gene (reference sequence). The CDR3 is 14 amino acids. J was trimmed by 3 bases and V by 3 bases; bases with no gene match: 3.